This T cell receptor beta chain was observed in a study of T cell repertoires in cytomegalovirus infection. Overall study context: Public TCR beta signatures provided an indication of both CMV infection and a matching HLA type. Study-wide results and caveats: Public TCR beta family frequency separated CMV-and-HLA carriers, including in an independent cohort.

This clonotype has at least ten counts. Its antigen remains unidentified. TCRdb passed the reads through MiXCR, listing each CDR3 protein once. Of about 260,000 distinct CDR3 sequences in the sample, roughly 13% were seen once. Germline trimming cut 3 bases from V and 6 bases from J; bases unmatched to any gene: 8. Germline V CDR1 and CDR2: LNHNV, YYDKDF (reference sequence). The CDR3 runs to 16 residues. The chain links TRBV15 to TRBJ1-6; 7 bases map to TRBD1. Input material: PBMCs. The receptor comes from a human donor in good health (CMV status not recorded). Some clones in this sample may be carry-over from other donors' samples. The CDR3 DNA reads as TGTGCCACCAGCAGCAGACAGGGAGCTGGTAATTCACCCCTCCACTTT. This translates into CATSSRQGAGNSPLHF.